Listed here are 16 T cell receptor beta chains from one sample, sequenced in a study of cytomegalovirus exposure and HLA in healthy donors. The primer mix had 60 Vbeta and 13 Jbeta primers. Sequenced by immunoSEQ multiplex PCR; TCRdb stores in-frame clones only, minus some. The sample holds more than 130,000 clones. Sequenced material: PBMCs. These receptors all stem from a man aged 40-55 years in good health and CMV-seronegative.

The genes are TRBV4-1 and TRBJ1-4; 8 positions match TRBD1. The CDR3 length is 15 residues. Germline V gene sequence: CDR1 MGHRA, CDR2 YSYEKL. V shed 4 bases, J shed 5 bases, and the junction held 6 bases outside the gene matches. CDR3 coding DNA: TGCGCCAGCAGCCTAACGGACAGGGTGAATGAAAAACTGTTTTTT. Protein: CASSLTDRVNEKLFF.

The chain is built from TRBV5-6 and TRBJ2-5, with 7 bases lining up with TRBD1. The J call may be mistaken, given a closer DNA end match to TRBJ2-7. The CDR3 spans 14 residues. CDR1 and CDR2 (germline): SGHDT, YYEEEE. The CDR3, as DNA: TGTGCCAGCAGCTTGGAGGGACAGTCCTACGAGCAGTACTTC. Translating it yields CASSLEGQSYEQYF.

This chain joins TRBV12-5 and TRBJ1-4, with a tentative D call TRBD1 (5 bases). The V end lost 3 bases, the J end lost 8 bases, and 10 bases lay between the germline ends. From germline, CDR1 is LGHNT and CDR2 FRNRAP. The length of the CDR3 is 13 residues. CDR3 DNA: TGTGCTAGTGGTTTTCAGGGAGGCGAAAAACTGTTTTTT. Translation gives CASGFQGGEKLFF. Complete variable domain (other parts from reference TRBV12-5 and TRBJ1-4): DARVTQTPRHKVTEMGQEVTMRCQPILGHNTVFWYRQTMMQGLELLAYFRNRAPLDDSGMPKDRFSAEMPDATLATLKIQPSEPRDSAVYFCASGFQGGEKLFFGSGTQLSVL.

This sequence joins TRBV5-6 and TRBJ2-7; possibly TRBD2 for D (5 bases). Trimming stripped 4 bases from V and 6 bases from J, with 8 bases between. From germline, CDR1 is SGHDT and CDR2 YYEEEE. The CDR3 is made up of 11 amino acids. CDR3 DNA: TGTGCCAGCAGCACTAGAAGCGAGCAGTACTTC. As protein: CASSTRSEQYF.

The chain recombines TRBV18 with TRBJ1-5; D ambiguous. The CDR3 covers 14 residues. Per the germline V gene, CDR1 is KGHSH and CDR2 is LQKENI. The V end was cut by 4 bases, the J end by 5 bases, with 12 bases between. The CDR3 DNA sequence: TGTGCCAGCTCACTTGGAGCAGTCGATCAGCCCCAGCATTTT. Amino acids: CASSLGAVDQPQHF.

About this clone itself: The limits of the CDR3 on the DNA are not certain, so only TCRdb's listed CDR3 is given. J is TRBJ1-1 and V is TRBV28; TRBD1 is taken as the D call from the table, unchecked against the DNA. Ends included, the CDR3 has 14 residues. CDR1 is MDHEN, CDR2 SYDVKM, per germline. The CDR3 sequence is CASSFLAGDTEAFF.

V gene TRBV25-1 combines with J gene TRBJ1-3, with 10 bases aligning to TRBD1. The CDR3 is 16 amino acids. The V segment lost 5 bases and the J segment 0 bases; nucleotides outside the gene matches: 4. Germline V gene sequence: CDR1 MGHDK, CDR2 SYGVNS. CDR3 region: CASSWGQGHSGNTIYF. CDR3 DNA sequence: TGTGCCAGCAGTTGGGGACAGGGGCACTCTGGAAACACCATATATTTT.

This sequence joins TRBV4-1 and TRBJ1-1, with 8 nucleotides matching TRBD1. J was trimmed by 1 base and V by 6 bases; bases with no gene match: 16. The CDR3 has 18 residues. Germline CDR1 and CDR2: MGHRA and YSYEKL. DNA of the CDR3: TGCGCCAGCAGACTTAGGGTCCAGGGGGCGGAGGGGAACACTGAAGCTTTCTTT. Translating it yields CASRLRVQGAEGNTEAFF.

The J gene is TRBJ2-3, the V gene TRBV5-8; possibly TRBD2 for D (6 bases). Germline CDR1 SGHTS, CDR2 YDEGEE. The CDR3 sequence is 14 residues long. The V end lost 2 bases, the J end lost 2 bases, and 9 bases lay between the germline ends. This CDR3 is CASSLGLLTDTQYF. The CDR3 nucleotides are TGTGCCAGCAGCTTAGGACTACTCACAGATACGCAGTATTTT.

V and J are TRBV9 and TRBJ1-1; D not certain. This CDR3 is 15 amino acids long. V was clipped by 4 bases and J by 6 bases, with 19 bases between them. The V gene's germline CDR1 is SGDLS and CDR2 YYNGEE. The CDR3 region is CASSPGLTGSAEAFF. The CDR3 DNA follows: TGTGCCAGCAGCCCTGGACTGACCGGGAGCGCTGAAGCTTTCTTT.

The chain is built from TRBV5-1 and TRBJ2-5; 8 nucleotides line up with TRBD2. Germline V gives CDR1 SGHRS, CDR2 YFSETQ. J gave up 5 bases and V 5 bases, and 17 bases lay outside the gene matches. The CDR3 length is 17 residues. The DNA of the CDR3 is TGCGCCAGCAGTCCCGGGACTAGGGGTGACGGGCGGGAGACCCAGTACTTC. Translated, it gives CASSPGTRGDGRETQYF.

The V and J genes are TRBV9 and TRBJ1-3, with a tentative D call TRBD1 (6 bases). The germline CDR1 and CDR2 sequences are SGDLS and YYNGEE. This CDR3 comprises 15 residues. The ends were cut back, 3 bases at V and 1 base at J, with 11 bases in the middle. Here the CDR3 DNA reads TGTGCCAGCAGCGAAGGACAGAGGTCTGGAAACACCATATATTTT. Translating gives CASSEGQRSGNTIYF.

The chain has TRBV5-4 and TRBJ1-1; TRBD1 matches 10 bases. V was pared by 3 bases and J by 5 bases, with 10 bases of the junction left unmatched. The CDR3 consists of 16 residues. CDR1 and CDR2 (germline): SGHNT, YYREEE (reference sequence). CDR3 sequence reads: CASSSGGPGQGTEAFF. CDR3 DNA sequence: TGTGCCAGCAGCTCCGGGGGCCCGGGACAGGGGACTGAAGCTTTCTTT.

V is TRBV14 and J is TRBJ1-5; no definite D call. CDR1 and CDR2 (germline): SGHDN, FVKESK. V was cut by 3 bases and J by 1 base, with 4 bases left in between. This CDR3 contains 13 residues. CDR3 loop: CASSQTSNQPQHF. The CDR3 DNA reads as TGTGCCAGCAGCCAGACAAGCAATCAGCCCCAGCATTTT. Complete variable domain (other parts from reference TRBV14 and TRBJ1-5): EAGVTQFPSHSVIEKGQTVTLRCDPISGHDNLYWYRRVMGKEIKFLLHFVKESKQDESGMPNNRFLAERTGGTYSTLKVQPAELEDSGVYFCASSQTSNQPQHFGDGTRLSIL.

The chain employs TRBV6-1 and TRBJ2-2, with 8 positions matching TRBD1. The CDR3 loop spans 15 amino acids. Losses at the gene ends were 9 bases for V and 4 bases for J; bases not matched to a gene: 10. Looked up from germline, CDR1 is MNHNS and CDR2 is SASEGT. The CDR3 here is CASLFATGVTGELFF. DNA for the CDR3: TGTGCCAGTCTTTTCGCGACAGGGGTCACCGGGGAGCTGTTTTTT.

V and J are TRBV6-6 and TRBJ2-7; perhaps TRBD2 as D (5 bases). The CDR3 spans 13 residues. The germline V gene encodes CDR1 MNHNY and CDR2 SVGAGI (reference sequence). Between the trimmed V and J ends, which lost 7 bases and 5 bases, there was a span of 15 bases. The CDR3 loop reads CASTLQRVHEQYF. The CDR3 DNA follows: TGTGCCAGCACCCTCCAGAGGGTCCACGAGCAGTACTTC.